This is a list of T cell receptor beta chains from one sample in a study of blood T cell repertoires in COVID-19. This table comes from immunoSEQ multiplex PCR, and its TCRdb copy is limited to in-frame clones, with some not included. The top ten hold less than 20% of the sample, which has some 45,000 clones, about 91% seen once. Material for sequencing was peripheral blood. The receptors were sampled from a man aged 60 to 69 with active COVID-19. Both conserved end residues are part of each CDR3. The order of the fields is V gene, J gene, D gene, clone size, CDR3 protein, CDR3 DNA. D genes are given only for firm matches. Where a row states a size, it is once, few, many or the class of an expanded clone; other rows omit it.

V: TRBV11-2
J: TRBJ2-1
D: TRBD2
size: .
CDR3: CASSLVRLADNEQFF
DNA: TGTGCCAGCAGCCTAGTACGACTAGCGGACAATGAGCAGTTCTTC

V: TRBV11-2
J: TRBJ2-7
D: TRBD2
size: .
CDR3: CASSLVGRAASHEQYF
DNA: TGTGCCAGCAGCTTAGTGGGGAGGGCCGCCTCCCACGAGCAGTACTTC

V: TRBV6-4
J: TRBJ2-2
D: .
size: .
CDR3: CASSGSPGTGELFF
DNA: TGTGCCAGCAGTGGAAGCCCGGGGACCGGGGAGCTGTTTTTT

V: TRBV11-2
J: TRBJ2-7
D: TRBD1
size: once
CDR3: CASSLGTGVYEQYF
DNA: TGTGCCAGCAGCTTAGGGACAGGGGTCTACGAGCAGTACTTC

V: TRBV5-1
J: TRBJ1-1
D: .
size: once
CDR3: CASSLEQAEAFF
DNA: TGCGCCAGCAGCTTGGAACAGGCCGAAGCTTTCTTT

V: TRBV28
J: TRBJ1-1
D: .
size: .
CDR3: CASRLNTEAFF
DNA: TGTGCCAGCAGACTAAACACTGAAGCTTTCTTT

V: TRBV4-3
J: TRBJ2-3
D: TRBD1
size: .
CDR3: CASSRQTGTGGSDTQYF
DNA: TGCGCCAGCAGCCGCCAAACCGGGACAGGGGGTTCGGATACGCAGTATTTT

V: TRBV7-8
J: TRBJ2-1
D: TRBD2
size: .
CDR3: CASSYSRAGGGTFTEQFF
DNA: TGTGCCAGCAGTTATAGCAGGGCGGGCGGGGGGACGTTCACTGAGCAGTTCTTC

V: TRBV24-1
J: TRBJ1-5
D: .
size: .
CDR3: CATSDGGTDSNQPQHF
DNA: TGTGCCACCAGTGATGGCGGGACTGACAGCAATCAGCCCCAGCATTTT

V: TRBV14
J: TRBJ2-5
D: .
size: .
CDR3: CASSWDIQETQYF
DNA: TGTGCCAGCAGCTGGGACATCCAAGAGACCCAGTACTTC

V: TRBV11-2
J: TRBJ1-5
D: TRBD1
size: .
CDR3: CASSLQGASNQPQHF
DNA: TGTGCCAGCAGCTTACAGGGGGCGAGCAATCAGCCCCAGCATTTT

V: TRBV19
J: TRBJ1-3
D: TRBD1
size: .
CDR3: CASSLLTGTGNTIYF
DNA: TGTGCCAGTAGTTTACTGACAGGGACTGGAAACACCATATATTTT

V: TRBV5-4
J: TRBJ2-3
D: .
size: .
CDR3: CASSHPNRNPSTDTQYF
DNA: TGTGCCAGCAGCCACCCTAACCGAAACCCCAGCACAGATACGCAGTATTTT

V: TRBV29-1
J: TRBJ2-3
D: TRBD2
size: .
CDR3: CSVDTYTRGTSGRLGDTQYF
DNA: TGCAGCGTCGATACGTACACGCGAGGGACTAGCGGGAGGCTAGGAGATACGCAGTATTTT

V: TRBV10-1
J: TRBJ2-2
D: .
size: .
CDR3: CASSEASMSGELFF
DNA: TGCGCCAGCAGTGAGGCTTCTATGTCCGGGGAGCTGTTTTTT

V: TRBV5-6
J: TRBJ1-1
D: .
size: .
CDR3: CASSRWLGAGNTEAFF
DNA: TGTGCCAGCAGCCGATGGTTAGGGGCAGGGAACACTGAAGCTTTCTTT

V: TRBV24-1
J: TRBJ1-5
D: TRBD1
size: .
CDR3: CATSDWGPGQGTNQPQHF
DNA: TGTGCCACCAGTGATTGGGGACCGGGACAGGGGACCAATCAGCCCCAGCATTTT

V: TRBV5-6
J: TRBJ1-6
D: .
size: once
CDR3: CASSMGHANSPLHF
DNA: TGTGCCAGCAGTATGGGACACGCCAATTCACCCCTCCACTTT

V: TRBV18
J: TRBJ2-1
D: TRBD2
size: .
CDR3: CASSQTSGRVSYNEQFF
DNA: TGTGCCAGCTCACAAACTAGCGGGAGGGTCTCCTACAATGAGCAGTTCTTC

V: TRBV5-1
J: TRBJ1-1
D: .
size: .
CDR3: CASSLAQGRTEAFF
DNA: TGCGCCAGCAGCTTGGCACAGGGTCGAACTGAAGCTTTCTTT

V: TRBV28
J: TRBJ1-1
D: TRBD1
size: .
CDR3: CASSFRGRVGNTEAFF
DNA: TGTGCCAGCAGTTTTAGGGGGCGCGTGGGGAACACTGAAGCTTTCTTT

V: TRBV24-1
J: TRBJ1-2
D: TRBD1
size: .
CDR3: CATSQGANYGYTF
DNA: TGTGCCACCTCACAGGGGGCTAACTATGGCTACACCTTC

V: TRBV28
J: TRBJ2-3
D: .
size: .
CDR3: CASSPQGIITDTQYF
DNA: TGTGCCAGCAGTCCCCAGGGTATTATCACAGATACGCAGTATTTT

V: TRBV5-1
J: TRBJ2-7
D: TRBD1
size: .
CDR3: CASKDSSGTGGEQYF
DNA: TGCGCCAGCAAGGATTCATCGGGGACAGGAGGCGAGCAGTACTTC

V: TRBV7-9
J: TRBJ1-1
D: .
size: .
CDR3: CASSFSRAGNTEAFF
DNA: TGTGCCAGCAGCTTCTCGCGGGCTGGGAACACTGAAGCTTTCTTT

V: TRBV5-1
J: TRBJ2-5
D: TRBD2
size: .
CDR3: CASTPSGKETQYF
DNA: TGCGCCAGCACCCCTAGCGGCAAAGAGACCCAGTACTTC

V: TRBV27
J: TRBJ2-7
D: .
size: once
CDR3: CASSRGISYEQYF
DNA: TGTGCCAGCAGTAGAGGGATCTCCTACGAGCAGTACTTC

V: TRBV6-5
J: TRBJ1-1
D: .
size: .
CDR3: CASTLEGSTEAFF
DNA: TGTGCCAGCACTCTGGAGGGTAGCACTGAAGCTTTCTTT

V: TRBV11-2
J: TRBJ2-2
D: TRBD2
size: .
CDR3: CASVRSVAGGWTGELFF
DNA: TGTGCCAGCGTCCGGTCGGTAGCGGGAGGATGGACCGGGGAGCTGTTTTTT

V: TRBV7-2
J: TRBJ1-1
D: TRBD1
size: .
CDR3: CASSLGGQGGRTEAFF
DNA: TGTGCCAGCAGCTTGGGGGGACAGGGTGGCAGGACTGAAGCTTTCTTT

V: TRBV2
J: TRBJ1-6
D: .
size: .
CDR3: CASSGGLWSSPLHF
DNA: TGTGCCAGCAGTGGGGGGCTTTGGAGTTCACCCCTCCACTTT

V: TRBV2
J: TRBJ2-4
D: .
size: .
CDR3: CASTSGAGVGIQYF
DNA: TGTGCCAGCACCTCCGGGGCAGGGGTGGGCATTCAGTACTTC

V: TRBV24-1
J: TRBJ2-1
D: TRBD1
size: .
CDR3: CATSDQTGSYNEQFF
DNA: TGTGCCACCAGTGACCAGACAGGGTCCTACAATGAGCAGTTCTTC

V: TRBV19
J: TRBJ1-1
D: .
size: .
CDR3: CASSIALPGGAFF
DNA: TGTGCCAGTAGTATAGCTCTCCCAGGAGGAGCTTTCTTT

V: TRBV9
J: TRBJ1-1
D: TRBD1
size: .
CDR3: CASSNTGGAEAFF
DNA: TGTGCCAGCAGCAACACAGGGGGCGCGGAAGCTTTCTTT

V: TRBV10-3
J: TRBJ2-1
D: TRBD2
size: .
CDR3: CAISVSGGENEQFF
DNA: TGTGCCATCAGTGTAAGCGGGGGGGAAAATGAGCAGTTCTTC

V: TRBV5-1
J: TRBJ2-7
D: TRBD2
size: .
CDR3: CASSLTSGSTEQYF
DNA: TGCGCCAGCAGCCTAACTAGCGGGAGTACCGAGCAGTACTTC

V: TRBV4-2
J: TRBJ2-7
D: TRBD2
size: .
CDR3: CASSPPGRTSGNSYEQYF
DNA: TGTGCCAGCAGCCCCCCGGGGAGGACTAGCGGGAACAGTTACGAGCAGTACTTC

V: TRBV28
J: TRBJ1-5
D: TRBD1
size: few
CDR3: CASSYTGTGGPQHF
DNA: TGTGCCAGCAGTTACACCGGGACAGGGGGGCCCCAGCATTTT

V: TRBV9
J: TRBJ2-5
D: TRBD2
size: .
CDR3: CASSVGLGGETQYF
DNA: TGTGCCAGCAGCGTAGGTCTGGGGGGGGAGACCCAGTACTTC

V: TRBV9
J: TRBJ2-6
D: .
size: once
CDR3: CASSVVPQFSGANVLTF
DNA: TGTGCCAGCAGCGTAGTCCCTCAGTTCTCTGGGGCCAACGTCCTGACTTTC

V: TRBV14
J: TRBJ1-1
D: .
size: once
CDR3: CASSQFVTDRKNTEAFF
DNA: TGTGCCAGCAGCCAGTTTGTAACCGACAGAAAGAACACTGAAGCTTTCTTT

V: TRBV7-2
J: TRBJ1-6
D: .
size: .
CDR3: CASSLGQQIPLHF
DNA: TGTGCCAGCAGCTTGGGACAACAGATACCCCTCCACTTT

V: TRBV6-5
J: TRBJ2-4
D: .
size: .
CDR3: CASTRSGENIQYF
DNA: TGTGCCAGCACCAGATCAGGGGAAAACATTCAGTACTTC

V: TRBV11-2
J: TRBJ2-3
D: TRBD2
size: .
CDR3: CAFRLAGATDTQYF
DNA: TGTGCCTTTAGACTAGCGGGGGCAACAGATACGCAGTATTTT

V: TRBV10-2
J: TRBJ1-4
D: .
size: .
CDR3: CASSARHSNEKLFF
DNA: TGCGCCAGCTCCGCCCGGCACAGTAATGAAAAACTGTTTTTT

V: TRBV5-8
J: TRBJ2-1
D: TRBD2
size: .
CDR3: CASSLARGGGEQFF
DNA: TGTGCCAGCAGCTTGGCACGGGGGGGCGGTGAGCAGTTCTTC

V: TRBV28
J: TRBJ1-1
D: TRBD1
size: .
CDR3: CASSLWGQGARTEAFF
DNA: TGTGCCAGCAGTTTATGGGGACAGGGGGCGCGCACTGAAGCTTTCTTT

V: TRBV29-1
J: TRBJ1-3
D: .
size: .
CDR3: CSVEDGRVAGNTIYF
DNA: TGCAGCGTTGAAGACGGGAGGGTTGCTGGAAACACCATATATTTT